This entry is about one TCR beta chain. This clonotype was counted only a few times. Its antigen has not been determined. Nothing much larger sits one base from this clone, and base qualities are not available. According to the germline V gene (reference sequence), CDR1 reads LGHDT and CDR2 reads YNNKEL. The CDR3 has 15 amino acids, counting the end cysteine and phenylalanine. Only the CDR3 region is kept as DNA, spanning 45 bases read in frame from base 1. Trimming at the junction amounts to 1 base on V and 0 bases on J, and the germline ends lie 9 bases apart. These data are taken from a study of blood T cells in healthy people across ages (dated by TCRdb to between 2015 and 2017). Regarding the complete study: In model experiments, roughly one uniquely barcoded TCR beta cDNA molecule per two T cells was captured by template switching. Age-related changes in TCR beta repertoire diversity were measured in the study by deep sequencing normalized with unique cDNA molecular identifiers. The donors were split into four age groups: young (average about 15 years), middle-aged (around 40), aged (more than 60) and long-lived (roughly 80). The study analyzed two additional independent replicas of 1 million unique cDNA reads from the same blood draw for two donors, one aged 18 to 30 and one aged 80 or older.

Library creation used 5' RACE. Reads for this sample came from an Illumina HiSeq 2500. The second PCR ran for about 6 to 12 cycles and used a J-beta primer mix along with a sample-barcoded 5' primer. Each TCR beta cDNA molecule received a unique molecular identifier from a template-switch 5' adaptor carrying 12 random nucleotides. Each sample yielded at least 2.5 million CDR3-containing paired-end reads. First-strand cDNA was synthesized from all RNA with the Mint cDNA synthesis kit, primed by a TRBC-specific oligonucleotide. Following uracil-DNA glycosylase treatment, all cDNA underwent a first 18-cycle PCR with the universal primers M1SS and BC2_uni_R. In the authors' own workflow: Each sample was normalized by randomly selecting 1 million high-quality reads, each carrying a distinct molecular identifier. Instead of being binned into consensus sequences, reads with shared molecular identifiers were discarded. MiTCR, with a Q25 quality threshold and the strictest error-elimination algorithm, was used for CDR3 identification, clonotype clustering and error correction. A nonparametric unseen species model with Euler transformation was used to estimate a lower bound on total TCR beta diversity. The public sequencing data were trimmed at Q25 with fastp and processed into clonotypes with MiXCR by TCRdb, which kept only in-frame beta chains. Each record represents a unique CDR3 protein, reported with the most common genes and DNA among its rows. The V and J calls were not made by the authors but by TCRdb's processing. Across this sample there are 700,000 to 900,000 distinct CDR3 sequences, with around 25% seen only once. Clones ranked in the top ten supply 2.5% to 3.5% of the sample.

Broad study findings and their caveats: Compared with the aged group, the long-lived group had more naive CD4+ T cells, fewer expanded clones and increased TCR diversity, suggesting age selection. Conclusive comparison of naive and antigen-experienced compartments was prevented by the profiling of bulk unsorted PBMCs. Observed TCR beta diversity per million T cells fell roughly linearly with age, and a significant reduction was already apparent by age around 40. The CMV infection status of donors was not known, potentially confounding age-related changes in expanded clonotypes. A strong correlation was found between observed TCR beta diversity and the percentage of naive T cells measured by flow cytometry. Estimates of total diversity from one million sequenced T cells were regarded as lower bounds and underestimates.

The 39 donors, aged roughly 6 to 95 years, were systemically healthy Caucasian individuals from Russia. Roughly 11 milliliters of peripheral blood were drawn from each donor into EDTA-treated Vacutainer tubes. Ficoll-Paque density-gradient centrifugation was used to isolate PBMCs, with at least 6.5 million per sample. Total RNA, at least 6 micrograms per sample, was extracted from PBMCs with Trizol reagent. For every donor, flow cytometry on a PBMC aliquot measured the percentage of naive CD45RAhigh/CD27high T cells. In addition, the sample was reused for a study of T cells of mothers and their children. As the second study states: The donors were nine systemically healthy Caucasian individuals, made up of three mothers and their six children. cDNA synthesis used all of the extracted RNA, with approximately 1.6 ug of RNA in each 15 ul reaction. In the second PCR, the M1S primer added sample barcodes and 2-4 random nucleotides. Over 8 million TCR beta CDR3 reads were obtained for each mother, and around 2.7 million reads were obtained for each child. TCR recombination output is similarly shaped by thymic selection in related and unrelated pairs, with a minor effect exerted by inherited differences. Normalized repertoire overlap was always slightly but never significantly higher in related than unrelated mother-child pairs. No persistent microchimeric T cell clones were found, with a detection sensitivity of approximately 95 clones per million clonotypes. Deep NGS was used in the study to compare the TCR beta repertoires of mothers and children and to look for features that separate related mother-child pairs from unrelated individuals. Mothers averaged about 37 +/- 4 years of age and children averaged about 10 +/- 4 years. After adapter ligation with NEBNext reagents, the libraries were sequenced on Illumina HiSeq 2000 with 100+100 nt paired-end reads. To prevent cross-contamination, the mother and child libraries were prepared one month apart and sequenced in separate runs. For each donor, between about 500,000 and 2,200,000 distinct TCR beta clonotypes were identified. Naive TCR beta clonotypes were estimated from low-frequency clonotypes matched to each donor's FACS-determined naive share, without sorting.

The sequence derives from a boy between 10 and 17 years old in good health. The specimen was blood. The sequence is built from TRBV3-1 and TRBJ1-2; no D gene can be assigned with confidence. The DNA sequence is given as TGTGCCAGCAGCCAAGTCCCGGGAGCTAACTATGGCTACACCTTC. Its amino acids are CASSQVPGANYGYTF. Full variable domain (CDR3 extended with the reference TRBV3-1 and TRBJ1-2 proteins): DTAVSQTPKYLVTQMGNDKSIKCEQNLGHDTMYWYKQDSKKFLKIMFSYNNKELIINETVPNRFSPKSPDKAHLNLHINSLELGDSAVYFCASSQVPGANYGYTFGSGTRLTVV.